Given below is one T cell receptor beta chain in context. This specimen belongs to a study of blood T cells in healthy people across ages. Germline V CDR1 and CDR2: MNHEY, SMNVEV (reference sequence). The J segment lost 8 bases and the V segment lost 4 bases, leaving 5 bases of the junction unmatched. The CDR3 runs to 15 residues. Total RNA amounts of at least 6 micrograms were extracted per sample. Alongside a J-beta primer mix, a sample-barcoded 5' primer served in a second PCR lasting about 7 to 12 cycles. MiXCR, run by TCRdb on the 5' RACE reads, gives a single entry per CDR3 protein. The table has roughly 1 million distinct CDR3 sequences, almost 25% seen once; the top ten hold less than 0.85%. This sample also belongs to another study, concerning T cells of mothers and their children.

The chain uses TRBV27 and TRBJ2-1, with 13 positions matching TRBD2. The sequence came from a girl aged 2 to 9 in good health. What was sequenced was blood. The CDR3 region is CASSYLGLAGDEQFF. CDR3 coding DNA: TGTGCCAGCAGTTATTTAGGACTAGCGGGGGATGAGCAGTTCTTC.